This T cell receptor beta chain was captured in a study of T cells in women clearing cervical HPV infection. Study-wide results and caveats: Controls had more TRBV6-7 (approximately 0.16%) than cases (0.11%).

Worth noting for this clone: The antigen remains undetermined. Read coverage stops 3 residues before the CDR3 terminus; the germline J gene supplies the remainder.

Generated by immunoSEQ multiplex PCR, the TCRdb table keeps only in-frame clones and is missing some. This sample contains roughly 18,000 clones. The CDR3 loop spans 13 amino acids. Trimming cost V 3 bases and J 2 bases, with 11 bases left between them. Germline loops: CDR1 SQVTM, CDR2 ANQGSEA. The rearrangement joins TRBV29-1 to TRBJ2-7; D perhaps matches TRBD1 (5 bases). This receptor was identified in a woman between 18 and 70 years old with a cervical HPV16 infection that either progressed to CIN3+ or cleared (not recorded which). Material: blood buffy coat. CDR3 protein: CSVDIKGTYEQYF. CDR3 DNA, as far as it was read: TGCAGCGTTGATATTAAGGGGACCTACGAG.